This TCR beta chain was profiled in a study of T cells in Graves' hyperthyroidism and ophthalmopathy. Study-level information: It was at initial diagnosis, before any treatment, that peripheral blood was collected. Notes on the study in general: Appearing also in blood were most of the thyroid clonotypes expanded above 0.001.

V lost 0 bases to trimming and J lost 5 bases; unmatched junction nucleotides: 5. Germline values: CDR1 LNHDA, CDR2 SQIVND (reference sequence). The CDR3 is made up of 15 amino acids. Reasons for excluding patients were uncontrolled infection, other autoimmune disease, pregnancy or lactation. This clonotype was seen ten or more times. Its specificity is unknown. Amplified TCR beta CDR3 regions came from RNA transcripts. In the first-round RT-PCR of the TCR CDR3, the HTBI primer set was used. TCRdb fed the multiplex PCR reads into MiXCR, producing one record per CDR3 protein. The sample lists hundreds of thousands of distinct CDR3 sequences; over 35% were seen once.

The clonotype originates from a man aged 18 to 35 with Graves' hyperthyroidism. The chain couples TRBV19 to TRBJ1-1; 8 nucleotides line up with TRBD1. The material sequenced was blood. The CDR3: CASSIEGTGGTEAFF. As DNA, the CDR3 is TGTGCCAGTAGTATAGAGGGGACAGGAGGGACTGAAGCTTTCTTT.